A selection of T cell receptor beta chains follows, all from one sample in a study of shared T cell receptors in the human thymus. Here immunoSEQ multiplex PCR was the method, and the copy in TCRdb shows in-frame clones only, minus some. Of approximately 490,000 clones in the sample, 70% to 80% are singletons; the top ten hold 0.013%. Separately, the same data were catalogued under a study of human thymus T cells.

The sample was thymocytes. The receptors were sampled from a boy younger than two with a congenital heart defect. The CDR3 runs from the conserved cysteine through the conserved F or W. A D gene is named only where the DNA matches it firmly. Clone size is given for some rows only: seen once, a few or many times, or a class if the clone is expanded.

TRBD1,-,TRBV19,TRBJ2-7,TGTGCCAGTAGCCCCCGGGACAGGGTTGAGTGCGAGCAGTACTTC,CASSPRDRVECEQYF
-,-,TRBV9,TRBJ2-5,TGTGCCAGCAGCCCATCTAGGAGAAGGTTCCAAGAGACCCAGTACTTC,CASSPSRRRFQETQYF
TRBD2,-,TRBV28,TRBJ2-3,TGTGCCAGCAGTCCCTGGACTAAGCGGGAGATAGATACGCAGTATTTT,CASSPWTKREIDTQYF
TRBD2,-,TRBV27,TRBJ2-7,TGTGCCAGCAGACTAGCGGGAGTGGGCTCCTACGAGCAGTACTTC,CASRLAGVGSYEQYF
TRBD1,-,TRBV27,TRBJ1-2,TGTGCCAGCAGTCCTGCTAGGACAGGGTGGGACTATGGCTACACCTTC,CASSPARTGWDYGYTF
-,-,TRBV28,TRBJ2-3,TGTGCCAGCAGTTTGGGGGGAAGGCCTGGAGATACGCAGTATTTT,CASSLGGRPGDTQYF
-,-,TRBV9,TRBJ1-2,TGTGCCAGCAGCGCCTCCTATGGCTACACCTTC,CASSASYGYTF
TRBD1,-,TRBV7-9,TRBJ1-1,TGTGCCAGCAGCTTAGTAATTACGGGACAGGGTAACACTGAAGCTTTCTTT,CASSLVITGQGNTEAFF
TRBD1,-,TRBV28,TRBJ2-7,TGTGCCAGCAGTCCGGGACAGGATAGCTCCTACGAGCAGTACTTC,CASSPGQDSSYEQYF
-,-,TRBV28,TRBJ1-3,TGTGCCAGCACCCCGCTTGGGGCAGGGGATGGAAACACCATATATTTT,CASTPLGAGDGNTIYF
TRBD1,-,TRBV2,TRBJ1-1,TGTGCCAGCAGACCGGACAGGGGTGGGGGGAACACTGAAGCTTTCTTT,CASRPDRGGGNTEAFF
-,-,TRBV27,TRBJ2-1,TGTGCCAGCAGTTTCTCGGGACACCCCTACAATGAGCAGTTCTTC,CASSFSGHPYNEQFF
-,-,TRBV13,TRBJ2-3,TGTGCCAGCAGCCTAGGGAAAGGCGGGGGCACAGATACGCAGTATTTT,CASSLGKGGGTDTQYF
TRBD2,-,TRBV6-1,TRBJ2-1,TGTGCCAGCAGTGAAAGTGGCGGGAGTTGGAATGAGCAGTTCTTC,CASSESGGSWNEQFF
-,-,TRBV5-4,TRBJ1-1,TGTGCCAGCAGCGGGGACATACGCCTGTACACTGAAGCTTTCTTT,CASSGDIRLYTEAFF
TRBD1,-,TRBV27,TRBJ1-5,TGTGCCAGCAGGGGACAGGGTCGGTATCAGCCCCAGCATTTT,CASRGQGRYQPQHF
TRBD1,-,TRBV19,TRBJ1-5,TGTGCCAGTAGTACCCCGGGACAGGGCAATCAGCCCCAGCATTTT,CASSTPGQGNQPQHF
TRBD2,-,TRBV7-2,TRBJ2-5,TGTGCCAGCAGCGATGATTTGGGACTAGCGGGAGCCTCCGAAGAGACCCAGTACTTC,CASSDDLGLAGASEETQYF
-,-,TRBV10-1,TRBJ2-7,TGCGCCAGCAGTGGTTTATCGGGTCGGGGGTACGAGCAGTACTTC,CASSGLSGRGYEQYF
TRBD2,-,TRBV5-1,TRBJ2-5,TGCGCCAGCAGCCCGGGACTAGCGGGCAGGTTTGGGTACTTC,CASSPGLAGRFGYF
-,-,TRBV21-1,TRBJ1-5,TGTGCCAGCCCAGTCGGACAGACCTGGAATCAGCCCCAGCATTTT,CASPVGQTWNQPQHF
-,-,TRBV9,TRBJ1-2,TGTGCCAGCAGCGTGGAGATAGGGGAACTCTATGGCTACACCTTC,CASSVEIGELYGYTF
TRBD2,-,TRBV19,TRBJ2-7,TGTGCCAGTAGCAAGACAGGACCTACTAGCGGGAAAACCTACGAGCAGTACTTC,CASSKTGPTSGKTYEQYF
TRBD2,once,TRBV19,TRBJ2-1,TGTGCCAGTAGTATAGAGAGGCGGGAGTCCTACAATGAGCAGTTCTTC,CASSIERRESYNEQFF